This record looks at one T cell receptor beta chain sequence and its context. Unmatched junction bases numbered 3, after V lost 0 bases and J lost 2 bases. CDR1 is GTSNPN, CDR2 SVGIG, per germline (reference sequence). The CDR3 consists of 14 residues. Original data processing: Estimated nucleated cell counts came from reference gene primer amplification. Using immunoSEQ multiplex PCR, the repertoire was profiled, and TCRdb retains in-frame clones only, with some absent. The V and J calls and clone size come from that table; D and trimming were worked out from the DNA. The sample holds tens of thousands of clones, almost 90% seen once. This entry is derived from a study of blood T cell repertoires in COVID-19.

The sample comprised peripheral blood. This clonotype was sampled from a human donor in a cohort sampled during active COVID-19. The genes are TRBV30 and TRBJ2-5; 7 bases fit TRBD1. CDR3: CAWSVVTGQETQYF. In nucleotides, the CDR3 is TGTGCCTGGAGTGTGGTGACAGGGCAAGAGACCCAGTACTTC.